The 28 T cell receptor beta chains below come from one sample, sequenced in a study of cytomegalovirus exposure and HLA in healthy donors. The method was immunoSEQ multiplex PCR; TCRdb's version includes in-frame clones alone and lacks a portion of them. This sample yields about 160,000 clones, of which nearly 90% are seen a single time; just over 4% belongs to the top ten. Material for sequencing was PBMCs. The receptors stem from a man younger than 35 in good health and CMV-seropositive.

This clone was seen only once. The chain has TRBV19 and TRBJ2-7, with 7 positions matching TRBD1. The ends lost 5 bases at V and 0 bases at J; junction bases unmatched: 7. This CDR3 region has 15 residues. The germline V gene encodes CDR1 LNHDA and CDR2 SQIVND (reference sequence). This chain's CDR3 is CASSPGTASSYEQYF. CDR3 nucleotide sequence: TGTGCCAGTAGTCCCGGGACAGCCAGCTCCTACGAGCAGTACTTC.

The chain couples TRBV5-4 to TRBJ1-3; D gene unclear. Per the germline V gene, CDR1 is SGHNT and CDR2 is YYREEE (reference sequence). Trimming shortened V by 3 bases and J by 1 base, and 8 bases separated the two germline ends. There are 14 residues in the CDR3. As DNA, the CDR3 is TGTGCCAGCAGCTCCGCGGGGTCTGGAAACACCATATATTTT. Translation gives CASSSAGSGNTIYF.

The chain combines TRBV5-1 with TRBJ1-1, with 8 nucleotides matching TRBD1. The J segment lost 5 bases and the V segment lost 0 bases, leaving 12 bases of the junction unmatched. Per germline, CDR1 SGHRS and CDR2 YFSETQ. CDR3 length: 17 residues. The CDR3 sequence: CASSLAIPQGARTEAFF. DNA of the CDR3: TGCGCCAGCAGCTTGGCAATTCCCCAGGGGGCGCGAACTGAAGCTTTCTTT. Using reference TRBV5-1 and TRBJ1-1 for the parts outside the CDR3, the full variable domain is KAGVTQTPRYLIKTRGQQVTLSCSPISGHRSVSWYQQTPGQGLQFLFEYFSETQRNKGNFPGRFSGRQFSNSRSEMNVSTLELGDSALYLCASSLAIPQGARTEAFFGQGTRLTVV.

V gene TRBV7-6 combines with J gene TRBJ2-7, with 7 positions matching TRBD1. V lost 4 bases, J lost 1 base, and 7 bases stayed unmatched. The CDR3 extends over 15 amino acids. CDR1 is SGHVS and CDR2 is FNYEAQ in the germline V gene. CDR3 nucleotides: TGTGCCAGCAGCTCCATGGGACAGCAATCCTACGAGCAGTACTTC. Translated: CASSSMGQQSYEQYF.

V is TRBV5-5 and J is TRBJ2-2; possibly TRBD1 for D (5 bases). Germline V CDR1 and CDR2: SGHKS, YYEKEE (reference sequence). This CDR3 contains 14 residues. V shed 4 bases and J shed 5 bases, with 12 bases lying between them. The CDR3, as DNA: TGTGCCAGCAGCCCCCTCCAGGGTACCGGGGAGCTGTTTTTT. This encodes CASSPLQGTGELFF. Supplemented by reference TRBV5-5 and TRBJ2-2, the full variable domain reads DAGVTQSPTHLIKTRGQQVTLRCSPISGHKSVSWYQQVLGQGPQFIFQYYEKEERGRGNFPDRFSARQFPNYSSELNVNALLLGDSALYLCASSPLQGTGELFFGEGSRLTVL.

Here the CDR3 DNA reads TGTGCCAGCAGCCCTAACACAGGGGATACTGAAGCTTTCTTT. Translation gives CASSPNTGDTEAFF. The chain employs TRBV11-2 and TRBJ1-1, with TRBD1 matching 7 bases. Unmatched junction bases numbered 8, after V lost 5 bases and J lost 5 bases. The germline V gene encodes CDR1 SGHAT and CDR2 FQNNGV. The CDR3 is made up of 14 amino acids.

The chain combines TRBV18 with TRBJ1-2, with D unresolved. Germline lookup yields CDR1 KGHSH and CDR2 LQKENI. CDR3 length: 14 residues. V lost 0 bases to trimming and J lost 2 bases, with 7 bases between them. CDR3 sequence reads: CASSPPSANYGYTF. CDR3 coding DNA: TGTGCCAGCTCACCACCGTCAGCGAACTATGGCTACACCTTC. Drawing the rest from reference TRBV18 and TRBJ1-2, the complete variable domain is NAGVMQNPRHLVRRRGQEARLRCSPMKGHSHVYWYRQLPEEGLKFMVYLQKENIIDESGMPKERFSAEFPKEGPSILRIQQVVRGDSAAYFCASSPPSANYGYTFGSGTRLTVV.

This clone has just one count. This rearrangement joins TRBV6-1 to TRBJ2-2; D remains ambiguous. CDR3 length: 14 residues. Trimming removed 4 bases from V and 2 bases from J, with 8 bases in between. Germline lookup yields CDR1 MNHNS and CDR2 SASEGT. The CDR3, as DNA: TGTGCCAGCAGTGTGGCGGAAAACACCGGGGAGCTGTTTTTT. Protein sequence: CASSVAENTGELFF.

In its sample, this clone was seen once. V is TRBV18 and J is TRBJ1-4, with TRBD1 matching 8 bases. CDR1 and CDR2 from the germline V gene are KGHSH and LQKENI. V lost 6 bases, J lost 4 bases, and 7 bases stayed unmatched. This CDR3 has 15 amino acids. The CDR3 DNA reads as TGTGCCAGCTCTCTTACGGACAGGGTTAATGAAAAACTGTTTTTT. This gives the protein CASSLTDRVNEKLFF.

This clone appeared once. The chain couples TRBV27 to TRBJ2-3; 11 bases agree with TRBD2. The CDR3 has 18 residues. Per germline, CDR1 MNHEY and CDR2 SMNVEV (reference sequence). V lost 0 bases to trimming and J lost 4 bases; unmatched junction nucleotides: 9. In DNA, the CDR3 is TGTGCCAGCAGTTTATCCCTAACTAGCGGGAGTGGCTCAGATACGCAGTATTTT. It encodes CASSLSLTSGSGSDTQYF.

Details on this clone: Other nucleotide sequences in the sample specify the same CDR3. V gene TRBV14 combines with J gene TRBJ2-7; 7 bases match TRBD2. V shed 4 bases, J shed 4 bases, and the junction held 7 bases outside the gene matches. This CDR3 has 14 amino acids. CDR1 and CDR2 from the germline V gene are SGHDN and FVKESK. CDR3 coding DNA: TGTGCCAGCAGCCCCTTGAGGGGAGGGTACGAGCAGTACTTC. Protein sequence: CASSPLRGGYEQYF. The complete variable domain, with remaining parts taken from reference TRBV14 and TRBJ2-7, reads EAGVTQFPSHSVIEKGQTVTLRCDPISGHDNLYWYRRVMGKEIKFLLHFVKESKQDESGMPNNRFLAERTGGTYSTLKVQPAELEDSGVYFCASSPLRGGYEQYFGPGTRLTVT.

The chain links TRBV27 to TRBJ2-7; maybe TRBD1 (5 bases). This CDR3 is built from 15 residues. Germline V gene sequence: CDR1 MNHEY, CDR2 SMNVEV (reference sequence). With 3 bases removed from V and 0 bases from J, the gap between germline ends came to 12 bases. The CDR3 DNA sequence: TGTGCCAGCAGTTTGGGGCCCGAGTTCTCCTACGAGCAGTACTTC. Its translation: CASSLGPEFSYEQYF.

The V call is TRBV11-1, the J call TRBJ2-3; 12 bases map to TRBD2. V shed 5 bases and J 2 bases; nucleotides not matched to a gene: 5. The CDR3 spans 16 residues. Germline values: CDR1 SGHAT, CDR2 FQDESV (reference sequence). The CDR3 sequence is CASSTGLAGFTDTQYF. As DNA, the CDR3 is TGTGCCAGCAGCACCGGACTAGCGGGATTCACAGATACGCAGTATTTT.

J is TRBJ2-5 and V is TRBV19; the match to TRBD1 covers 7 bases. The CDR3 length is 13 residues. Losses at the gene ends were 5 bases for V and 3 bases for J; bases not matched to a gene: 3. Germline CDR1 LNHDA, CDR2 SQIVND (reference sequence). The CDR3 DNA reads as TGTGCCAGTAGTGTCACAGGGGAAGAGACCCAGTACTTC. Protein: CASSVTGEETQYF.

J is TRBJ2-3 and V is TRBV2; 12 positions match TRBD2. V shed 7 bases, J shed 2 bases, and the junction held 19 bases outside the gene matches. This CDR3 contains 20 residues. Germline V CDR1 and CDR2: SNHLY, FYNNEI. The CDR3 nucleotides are TGTGCCAGCACTATACCCCCAGGACTAGCGGGAAGGACACACACAGATACGCAGTATTTT. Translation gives CASTIPPGLAGRTHTDTQYF. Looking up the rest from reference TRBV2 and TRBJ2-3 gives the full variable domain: EPEVTQTPSHQVTQMGQEVILRCVPISNHLYFYWYRQILGQKVEFLVSFYNNEISEKSEIFDDQFSVERPDGSNFTLKIRSTKLEDSAMYFCASTIPPGLAGRTHTDTQYFGPGTRLTVL.

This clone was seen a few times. CDR3 loop: CAWSVQVNTEAFF. The DNA for the CDR3 is TGTGCCTGGAGTGTACAGGTGAACACTGAAGCTTTCTTT. The V call is TRBV30, the J call TRBJ1-1, with D possibly matching TRBD1 (5 bases). V dropped 0 bases and J dropped 0 bases, with 5 bases sitting between them. There are 13 residues in the CDR3. Germline CDR1 reads GTSNPN; CDR2 reads SVGIG (reference sequence).

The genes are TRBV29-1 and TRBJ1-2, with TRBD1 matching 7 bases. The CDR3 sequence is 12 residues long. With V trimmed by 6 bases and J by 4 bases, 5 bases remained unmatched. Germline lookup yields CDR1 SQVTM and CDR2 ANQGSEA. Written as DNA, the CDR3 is TGCAGCGTCCGACAGGGTAGCTATGGCTACACCTTC. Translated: CSVRQGSYGYTF.

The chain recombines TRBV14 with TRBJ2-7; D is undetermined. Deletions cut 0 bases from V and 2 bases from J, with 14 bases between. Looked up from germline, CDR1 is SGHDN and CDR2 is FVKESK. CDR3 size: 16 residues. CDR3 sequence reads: CASSQDVRLLPYEQYF. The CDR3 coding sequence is TGTGCCAGCAGCCAAGATGTGCGGCTTCTCCCCTACGAGCAGTACTTC.

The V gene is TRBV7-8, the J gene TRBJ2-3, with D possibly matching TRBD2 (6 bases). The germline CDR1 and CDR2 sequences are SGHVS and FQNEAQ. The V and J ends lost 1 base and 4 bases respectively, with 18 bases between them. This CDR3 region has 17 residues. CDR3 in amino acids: CASSLVVPSTSPDTQYF. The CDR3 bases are TGTGCCAGCAGCTTAGTTGTTCCCTCTACTAGCCCAGATACGCAGTATTTT.

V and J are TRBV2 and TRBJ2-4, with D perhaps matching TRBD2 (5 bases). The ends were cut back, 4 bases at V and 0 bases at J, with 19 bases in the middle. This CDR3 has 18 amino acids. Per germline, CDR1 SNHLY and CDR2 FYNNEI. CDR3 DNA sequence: TGTGCCAGCAGTGTTTCTCGACTATTCGAACTAGCCAAAAACATTCAGTACTTC. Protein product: CASSVSRLFELAKNIQYF.

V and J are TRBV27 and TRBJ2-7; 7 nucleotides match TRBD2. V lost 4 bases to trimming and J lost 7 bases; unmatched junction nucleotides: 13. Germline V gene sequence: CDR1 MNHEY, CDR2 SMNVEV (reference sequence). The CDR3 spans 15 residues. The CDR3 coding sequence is TGTGCCAGCAGTTCTAGAAGCGGGAATGGGGGAGAGCAGTACTTC. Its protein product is CASSSRSGNGGEQYF.

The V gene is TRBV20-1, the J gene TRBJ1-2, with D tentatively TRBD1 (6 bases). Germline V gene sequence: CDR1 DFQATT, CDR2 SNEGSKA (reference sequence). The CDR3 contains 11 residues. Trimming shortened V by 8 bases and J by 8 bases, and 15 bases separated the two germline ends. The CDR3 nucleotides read TGCAGTCCAGGGACATCGGGCGGCTACACCTTC. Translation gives CSPGTSGGYTF.

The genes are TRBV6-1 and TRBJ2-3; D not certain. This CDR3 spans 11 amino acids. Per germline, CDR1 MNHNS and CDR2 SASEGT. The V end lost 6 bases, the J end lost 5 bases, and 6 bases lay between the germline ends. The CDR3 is CASSSEDTQYF. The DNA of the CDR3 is TGTGCCAGCAGCAGTGAAGATACGCAGTATTTT.

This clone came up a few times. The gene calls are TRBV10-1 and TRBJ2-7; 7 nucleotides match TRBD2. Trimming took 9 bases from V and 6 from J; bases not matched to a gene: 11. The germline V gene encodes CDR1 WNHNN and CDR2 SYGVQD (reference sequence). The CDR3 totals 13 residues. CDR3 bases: TGCGCCAGGGTGGCGGGAGAGGACCCCGAGCAGTACTTC. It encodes CARVAGEDPEQYF.

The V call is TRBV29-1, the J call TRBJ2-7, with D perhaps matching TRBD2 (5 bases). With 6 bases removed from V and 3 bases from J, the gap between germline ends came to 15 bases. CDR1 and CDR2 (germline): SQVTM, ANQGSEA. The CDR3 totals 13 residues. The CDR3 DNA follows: TGCAGCGTCCGACCCTTCAGCGGCTACGAGCAGTACTTC. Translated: CSVRPFSGYEQYF.

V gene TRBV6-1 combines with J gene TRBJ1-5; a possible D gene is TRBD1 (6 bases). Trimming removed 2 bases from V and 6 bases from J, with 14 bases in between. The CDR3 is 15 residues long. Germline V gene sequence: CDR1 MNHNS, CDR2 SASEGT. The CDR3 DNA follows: TGTGCCAGCAGTGAATCCGCCAGGGGAAGTCAGCCCCAGCATTTT. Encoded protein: CASSESARGSQPQHF.

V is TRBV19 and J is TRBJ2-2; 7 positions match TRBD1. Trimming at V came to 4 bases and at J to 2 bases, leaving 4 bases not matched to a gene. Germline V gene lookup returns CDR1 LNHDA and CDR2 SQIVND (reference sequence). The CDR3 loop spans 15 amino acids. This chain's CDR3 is CASSNRGKNTGELFF. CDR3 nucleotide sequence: TGTGCCAGTAGTAACAGGGGTAAAAACACCGGGGAGCTGTTTTTT. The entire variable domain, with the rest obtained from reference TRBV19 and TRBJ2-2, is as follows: DGGITQSPKYLFRKEGQNVTLSCEQNLNHDAMYWYRQDPGQGLRLIYYSQIVNDFQKGDIAEGYSVSREKKESFPLTVTSAQKNPTAFYLCASSNRGKNTGELFFGEGSRLTVL.

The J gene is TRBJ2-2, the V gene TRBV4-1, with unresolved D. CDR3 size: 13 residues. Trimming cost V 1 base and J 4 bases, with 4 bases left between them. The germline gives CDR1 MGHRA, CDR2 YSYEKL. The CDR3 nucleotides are TGCGCCAGCAGCCAAGTCGGCACCGGGGAGCTGTTTTTT. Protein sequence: CASSQVGTGELFF.